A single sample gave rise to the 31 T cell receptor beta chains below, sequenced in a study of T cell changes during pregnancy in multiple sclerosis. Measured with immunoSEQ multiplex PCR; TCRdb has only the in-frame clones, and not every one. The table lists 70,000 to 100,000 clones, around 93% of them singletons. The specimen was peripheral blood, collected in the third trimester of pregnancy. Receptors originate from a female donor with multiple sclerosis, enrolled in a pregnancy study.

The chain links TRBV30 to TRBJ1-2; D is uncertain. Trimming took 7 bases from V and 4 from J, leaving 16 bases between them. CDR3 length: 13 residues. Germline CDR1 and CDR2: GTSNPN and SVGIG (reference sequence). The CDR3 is CASMPEGSYGYTF. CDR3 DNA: TGTGCCTCGATGCCCGAGGGTAGCTATGGCTACACCTTC.

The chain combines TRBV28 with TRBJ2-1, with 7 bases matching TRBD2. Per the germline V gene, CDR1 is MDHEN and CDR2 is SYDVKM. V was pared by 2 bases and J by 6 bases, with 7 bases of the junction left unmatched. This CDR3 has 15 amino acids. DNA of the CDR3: TGTGCCAGCAGTTTAATAGCGGGTCTTGCCAATGAGCAGTTCTTC. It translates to CASSLIAGLANEQFF. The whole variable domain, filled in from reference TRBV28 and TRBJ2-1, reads DVKVTQSSRYLVKRTGEKVFLECVQDMDHENMFWYRQDPGLGLRLIYFSYDVKMKEKGDIPEGYSVSREKKERFSLILESASTNQTSMYLCASSLIAGLANEQFFGPGTRLTVL.

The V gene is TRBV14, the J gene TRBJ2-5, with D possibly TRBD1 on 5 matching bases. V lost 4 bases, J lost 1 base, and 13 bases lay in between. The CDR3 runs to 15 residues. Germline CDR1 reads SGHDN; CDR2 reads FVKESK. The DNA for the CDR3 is TGTGCCAGCAGCCTTCGAACAGGTTTCCAAGAGACCCAGTACTTC. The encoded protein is CASSLRTGFQETQYF.

CDR3 in DNA: TGTGCCAGCTCGTCGGCAGGGGGCGCGGGAAGAGATACGCAGTATTTT. It codes for CASSSAGGAGRDTQYF. The gene calls are TRBV18 and TRBJ2-3; 8 nucleotides align to TRBD1. CDR1 KGHSH and CDR2 LQKENI come from the germline V gene. Trimming cost V 6 bases and J 5 bases; bases outside gene matches: 13. The CDR3 runs 16 residues.

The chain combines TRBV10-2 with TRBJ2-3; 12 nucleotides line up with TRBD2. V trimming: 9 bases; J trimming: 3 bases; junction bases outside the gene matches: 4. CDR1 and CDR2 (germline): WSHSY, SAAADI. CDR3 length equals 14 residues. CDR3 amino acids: CASRTSGTTDTQYF. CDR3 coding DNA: TGCGCCAGTAGGACTAGCGGGACGACAGATACGCAGTATTTT.

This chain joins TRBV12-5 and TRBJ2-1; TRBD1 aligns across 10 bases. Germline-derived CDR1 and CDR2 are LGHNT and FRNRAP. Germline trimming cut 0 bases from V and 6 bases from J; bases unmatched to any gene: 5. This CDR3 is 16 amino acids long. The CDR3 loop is CASGLVLDRGGNEQFF. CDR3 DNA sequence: TGTGCTAGTGGTTTGGTACTGGACAGGGGGGGCAATGAGCAGTTCTTC.

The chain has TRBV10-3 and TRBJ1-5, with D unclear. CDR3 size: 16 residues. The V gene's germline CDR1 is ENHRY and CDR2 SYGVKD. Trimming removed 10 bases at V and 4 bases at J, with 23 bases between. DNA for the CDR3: TGTGCCACAGGAAGGGAGTCGACGGGGAATAATCAGCCCCAGCATTTT. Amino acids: CATGRESTGNNQPQHF.

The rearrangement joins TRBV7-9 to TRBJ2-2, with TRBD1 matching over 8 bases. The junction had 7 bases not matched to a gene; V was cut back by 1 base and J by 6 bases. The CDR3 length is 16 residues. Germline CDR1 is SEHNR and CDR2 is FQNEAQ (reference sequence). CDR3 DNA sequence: TGTGCCAGCAGCTTAGGGCAGGGGGCGACTGCCGGGGAGCTGTTTTTT. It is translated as CASSLGQGATAGELFF.

DNA of the CDR3: TGTGCCAGCAACGGAGATAAATACAATGAGCAGTTCTTC. Encoded protein: CASNGDKYNEQFF. The chain has TRBV6-6 and TRBJ2-1; no firm D call. The CDR3 spans 13 residues. Germline V gene data show CDR1 as MNHNY and CDR2 as SVGAGI (reference sequence). Trimming took off 7 bases at V and 4 bases at J, with 11 bases between the two ends.

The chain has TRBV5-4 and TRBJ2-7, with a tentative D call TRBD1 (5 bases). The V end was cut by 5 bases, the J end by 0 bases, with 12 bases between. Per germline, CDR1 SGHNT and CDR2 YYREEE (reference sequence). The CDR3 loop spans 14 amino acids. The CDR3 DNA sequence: TGTGCCAGCAGATCCGACAGAGCCTCCTACGAGCAGTACTTC. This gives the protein CASRSDRASYEQYF.

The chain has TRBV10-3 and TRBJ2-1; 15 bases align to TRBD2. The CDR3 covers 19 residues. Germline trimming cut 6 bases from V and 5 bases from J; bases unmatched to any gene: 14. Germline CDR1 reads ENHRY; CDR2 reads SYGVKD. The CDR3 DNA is TGTGCCATCAGCCCGAGGGGACTAGCGGGAGGTGTAGGGCACAATGAGCAGTTCTTC. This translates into CAISPRGLAGGVGHNEQFF.

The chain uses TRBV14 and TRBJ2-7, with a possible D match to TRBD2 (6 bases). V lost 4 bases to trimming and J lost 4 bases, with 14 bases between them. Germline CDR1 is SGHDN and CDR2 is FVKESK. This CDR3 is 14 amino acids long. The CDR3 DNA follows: TGTGCCAGCAGCCCAGGAGGAGGGCCTTACGAGCAGTACTTC. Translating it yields CASSPGGGPYEQYF.

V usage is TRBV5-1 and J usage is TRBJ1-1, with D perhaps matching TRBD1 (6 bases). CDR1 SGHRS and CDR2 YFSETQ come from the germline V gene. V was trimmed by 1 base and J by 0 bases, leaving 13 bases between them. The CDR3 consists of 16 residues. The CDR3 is CASSLNPGQLNTEAFF. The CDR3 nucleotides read TGCGCCAGCAGCTTGAACCCCGGACAGTTGAACACTGAAGCTTTCTTT.

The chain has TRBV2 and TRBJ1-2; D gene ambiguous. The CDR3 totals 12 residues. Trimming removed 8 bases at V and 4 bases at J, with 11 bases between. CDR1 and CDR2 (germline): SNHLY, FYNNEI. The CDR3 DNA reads TGTGCCAGCGGGGAGGGCGGCTATGGCTACACCTTC. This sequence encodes CASGEGGYGYTF.

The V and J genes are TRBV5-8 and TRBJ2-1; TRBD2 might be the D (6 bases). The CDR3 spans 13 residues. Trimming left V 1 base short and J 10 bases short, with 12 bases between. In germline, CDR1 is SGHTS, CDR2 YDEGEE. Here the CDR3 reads CASSLWRLGEQFF. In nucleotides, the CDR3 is TGTGCCAGCAGCTTGTGGAGACTAGGAGAGCAGTTCTTC.

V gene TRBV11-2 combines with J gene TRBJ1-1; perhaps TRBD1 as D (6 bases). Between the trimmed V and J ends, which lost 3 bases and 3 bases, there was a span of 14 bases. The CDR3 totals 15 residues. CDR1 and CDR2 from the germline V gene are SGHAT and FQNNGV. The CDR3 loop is CASSFGAGAYTEAFF. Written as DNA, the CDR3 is TGTGCCAGCAGCTTTGGGGCAGGGGCTTACACTGAAGCTTTCTTT.

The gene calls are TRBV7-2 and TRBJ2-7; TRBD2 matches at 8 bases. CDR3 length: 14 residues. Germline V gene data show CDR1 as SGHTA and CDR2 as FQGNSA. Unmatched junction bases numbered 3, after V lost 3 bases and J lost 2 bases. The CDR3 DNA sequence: TGTGCCAGCAGCTTGAGCGGGAGCGCCTACGAGCAGTACTTC. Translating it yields CASSLSGSAYEQYF.

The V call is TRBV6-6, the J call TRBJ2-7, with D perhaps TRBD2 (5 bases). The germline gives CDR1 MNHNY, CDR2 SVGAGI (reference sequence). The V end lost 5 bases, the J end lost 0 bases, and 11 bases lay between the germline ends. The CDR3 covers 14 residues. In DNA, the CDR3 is TGTGCCAGCAGTCGCAGCGGCAGCTCCTACGAGCAGTACTTC. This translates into CASSRSGSSYEQYF.

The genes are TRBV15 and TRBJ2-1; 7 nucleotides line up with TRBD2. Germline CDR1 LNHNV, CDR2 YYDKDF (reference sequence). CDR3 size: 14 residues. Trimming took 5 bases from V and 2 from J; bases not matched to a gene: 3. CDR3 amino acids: CATSPRGTYNEQFF. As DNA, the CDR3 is TGTGCCACCAGCCCGCGGGGGACCTACAATGAGCAGTTCTTC.

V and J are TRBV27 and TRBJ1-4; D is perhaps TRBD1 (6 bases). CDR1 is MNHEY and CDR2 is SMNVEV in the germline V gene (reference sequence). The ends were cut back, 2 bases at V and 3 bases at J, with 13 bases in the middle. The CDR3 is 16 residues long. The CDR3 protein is CASSLRRTDSNEKLFF. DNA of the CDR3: TGTGCCAGCAGTTTAAGAAGGACAGATTCTAATGAAAAACTGTTTTTT.

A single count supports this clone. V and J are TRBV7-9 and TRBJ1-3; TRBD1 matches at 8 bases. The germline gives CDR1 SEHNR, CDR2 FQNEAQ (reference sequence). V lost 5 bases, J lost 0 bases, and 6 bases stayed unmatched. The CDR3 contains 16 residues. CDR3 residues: CASSLQGGNSGNTIYF. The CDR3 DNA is TGTGCCAGCAGCCTACAGGGGGGAAACTCTGGAAACACCATATATTTT. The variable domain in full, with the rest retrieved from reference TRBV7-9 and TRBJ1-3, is DTGVSQNPRHKITKRGQNVTFRCDPISEHNRLYWYRQTLGQGPEFLTYFQNEAQLEKSRLLSDRFSAERPKGSFSTLEIQRTEQGDSAMYLCASSLQGGNSGNTIYFGEGSWLTVV.

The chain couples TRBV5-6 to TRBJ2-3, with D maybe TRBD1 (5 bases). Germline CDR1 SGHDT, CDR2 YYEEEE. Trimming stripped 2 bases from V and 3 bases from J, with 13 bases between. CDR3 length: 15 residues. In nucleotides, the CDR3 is TGTGCCAGCAGCTTTGCGCCAGGGTATACAGATACGCAGTATTTT. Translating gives CASSFAPGYTDTQYF.

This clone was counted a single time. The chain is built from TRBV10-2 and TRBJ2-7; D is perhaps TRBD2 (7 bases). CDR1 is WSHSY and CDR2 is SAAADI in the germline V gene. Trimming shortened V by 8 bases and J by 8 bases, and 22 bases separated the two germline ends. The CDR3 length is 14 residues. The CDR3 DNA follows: TGCGCCAGCTCTGGCGGGGGCACAGAATCAAAGCAGTACTTC. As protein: CASSGGGTESKQYF.

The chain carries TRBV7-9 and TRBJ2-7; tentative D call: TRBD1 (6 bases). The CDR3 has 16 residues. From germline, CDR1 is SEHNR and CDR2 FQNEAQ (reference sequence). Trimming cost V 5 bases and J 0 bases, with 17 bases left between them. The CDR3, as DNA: TGTGCCAGCAGCGAACGCAGGGGCTTCAGCTCCTACGAGCAGTACTTC. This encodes CASSERRGFSSYEQYF.

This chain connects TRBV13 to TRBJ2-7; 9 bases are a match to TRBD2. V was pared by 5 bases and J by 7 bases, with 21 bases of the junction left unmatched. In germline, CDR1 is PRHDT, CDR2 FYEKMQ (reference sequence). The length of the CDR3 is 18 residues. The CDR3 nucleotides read TGTGCCAGCAGCCATACAAAGGGACTAGCAAGGGGGACGGGAGAGCAGTACTTC. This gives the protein CASSHTKGLARGTGEQYF.

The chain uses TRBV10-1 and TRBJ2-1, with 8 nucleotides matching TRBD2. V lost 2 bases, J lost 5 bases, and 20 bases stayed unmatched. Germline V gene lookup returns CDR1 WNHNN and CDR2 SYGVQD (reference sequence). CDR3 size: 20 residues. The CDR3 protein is CASSEPGRRAASGRNNEQFF. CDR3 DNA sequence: TGCGCCAGCAGTGAGCCGGGACGTCGGGCGGCTAGCGGGCGTAACAATGAGCAGTTCTTC.

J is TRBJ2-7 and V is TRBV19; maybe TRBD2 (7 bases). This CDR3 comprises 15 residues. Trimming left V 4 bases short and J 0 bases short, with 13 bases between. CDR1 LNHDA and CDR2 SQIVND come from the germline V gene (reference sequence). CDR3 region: CASSRGGQSSYEQYF. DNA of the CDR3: TGTGCCAGTAGTAGGGGGGGGCAGAGCTCCTACGAGCAGTACTTC.

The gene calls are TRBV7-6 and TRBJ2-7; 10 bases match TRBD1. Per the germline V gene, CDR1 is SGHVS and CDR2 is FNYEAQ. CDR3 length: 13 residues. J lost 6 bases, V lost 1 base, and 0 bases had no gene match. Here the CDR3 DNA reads TGTGCCAGCAGCTTAGGGACAGGGGGCGAGCAGTACTTC. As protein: CASSLGTGGEQYF.

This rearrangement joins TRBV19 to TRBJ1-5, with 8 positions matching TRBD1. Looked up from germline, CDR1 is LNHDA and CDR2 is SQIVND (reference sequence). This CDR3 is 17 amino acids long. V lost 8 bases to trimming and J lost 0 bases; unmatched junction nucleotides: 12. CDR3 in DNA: TGTGCCAGTTCCTGGACAGGGTTTGTCTATAGCAATCAGCCCCAGCATTTT. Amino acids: CASSWTGFVYSNQPQHF.

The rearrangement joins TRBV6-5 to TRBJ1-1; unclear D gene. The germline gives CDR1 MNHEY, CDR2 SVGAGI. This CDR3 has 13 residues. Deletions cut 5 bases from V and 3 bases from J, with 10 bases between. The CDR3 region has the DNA TGTGCCAGCAGTCAAATGGCTGACACTGAAGCTTTCTTT. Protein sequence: CASSQMADTEAFF.

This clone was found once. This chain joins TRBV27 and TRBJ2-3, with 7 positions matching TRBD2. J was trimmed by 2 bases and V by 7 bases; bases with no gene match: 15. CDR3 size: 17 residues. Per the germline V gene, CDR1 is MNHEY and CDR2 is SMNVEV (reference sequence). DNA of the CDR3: TGTGCCAGCACCAATCGCTTTGCGGGAGAACCCACAGATACGCAGTATTTT. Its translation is CASTNRFAGEPTDTQYF.